Sequencing of this TCR beta chain was carried out in a study of T-cell reconstitution after alpha-beta-depleted transplantation in children. This clonotype was observed a few times. Unique molecular identifiers were built into the TCRbeta library. TCRdb re-called the PCR reads with MiXCR, one entry per CDR3 protein. The table includes about 230,000 distinct CDR3 sequences, roughly 10% detected once. This clonotype was sampled from a human donor who donated a stem cell graft to a child with acute lymphoblastic leukemia. Sequenced here: PBMCs from the stem cell graft donor, sampled from the stem cell graft.

In DNA form, the CDR3 reads TGCGCCAGCAGCCATAGCCTACTCGGAGGCTATGGCTACACCTTC. The encoded protein is CASSHSLLGGYGYTF. This rearrangement joins TRBV4-3 to TRBJ1-2, with unresolved D. Trimming took off 3 bases at V and 4 bases at J, with 15 bases between the two ends. CDR3 length equals 15 residues. CDR1 is LGHNA and CDR2 is YSLEER in the germline V gene.